This TCR beta chain was documented in a study of tumor-infiltrating lymphocytes in primary liver carcinoma. Study-level information: Patients of both sexes were 30 to 69 years old. Staged T1-T3 N0M0, the tumors had sizes that ranged from roughly 4.2 to 10 cm across.

Co-extraction of both nucleic acids (RNA and DNA) used roughly 20-33 mg of unsorted bulk tissue. The patients lived with chronic HBV infection and had not yet received any treatment. Every tumor sample analyzed contained over 75% viable tumor cells. The researchers produced TCR beta cDNA from 500 to 550 ng total RNA with a constant-region primer. Three rounds of nested multiplex PCR with slightly modified ARM-PCR produced TCR beta libraries. A C-beta reverse primer was combined with TRBV1-TRBV30 forward primers in the first two PCR rounds, and each round had around 10 cycles. TCRdb itself ran the multiplex PCR reads through MiXCR, one entry per CDR3 protein. Of 50,000 to 70,000 distinct CDR3 sequences in the sample, about two thirds were seen once. CDR3 size: 15 residues. The germline V gene encodes CDR1 SGHAT and CDR2 FQNNGV. V gave up 5 bases and J gave up 4 bases; unmatched junction bases: 9.

Sequencing used liver tumor tissue from sampling region 2. Subset given: tumor region T2, inferior pole. This receptor was obtained from a man aged 35 to 55 with primary liver carcinoma and hepatitis B virus infection. This rearrangement joins TRBV11-2 to TRBJ2-7; 9 nucleotides agree with TRBD1. CDR3: CASSLRQGVAYEQYF. The CDR3 region has the DNA TGTGCCAGCAGCCTCCGACAGGGGGTGGCGTACGAGCAGTACTTC. The variable domain in full, with the rest retrieved from reference TRBV11-2 and TRBJ2-7, is EAGVAQSPRYKIIEKRQSVAFWCNPISGHATLYWYQQILGQGPKLLIQFQNNGVVDDSQLPKDRFSAERLKGVDSTLKIQPAKLEDSAVYLCASSLRQGVAYEQYFGPGTRLTVT.